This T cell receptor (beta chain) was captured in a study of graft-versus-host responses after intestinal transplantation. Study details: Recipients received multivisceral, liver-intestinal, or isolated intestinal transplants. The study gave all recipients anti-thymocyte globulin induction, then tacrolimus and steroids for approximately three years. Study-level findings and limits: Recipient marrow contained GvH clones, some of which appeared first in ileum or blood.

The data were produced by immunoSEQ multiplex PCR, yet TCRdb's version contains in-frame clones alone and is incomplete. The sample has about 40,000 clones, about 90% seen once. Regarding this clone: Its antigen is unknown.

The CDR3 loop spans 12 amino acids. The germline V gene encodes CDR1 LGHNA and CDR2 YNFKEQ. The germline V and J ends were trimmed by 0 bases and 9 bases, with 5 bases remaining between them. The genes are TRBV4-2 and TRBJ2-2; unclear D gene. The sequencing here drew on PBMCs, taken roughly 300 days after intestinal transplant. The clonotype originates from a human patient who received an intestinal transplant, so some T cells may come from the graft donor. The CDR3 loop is CASSQEARELFF. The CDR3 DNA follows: TGTGCCAGCAGCCAAGAGGCCCGGGAGCTGTTTTTT.